These 20 T cell receptor beta chains share one sample of origin, sequenced in a study of graft-versus-host responses after intestinal transplantation. Repertoires were generated with immunoSEQ multiplex PCR, while TCRdb's copy carries only in-frame clones and drops some. The data show some 82,000 clones, 87% seen once. These receptors' antigens are unknown. Here the sequenced sample was unstimulated CD8+ T cells sorted from spleen or lymph node cells, taken before transplant. These receptors originate from a human donor who was the organ donor for an intestinal transplant.

The CDR3 coding sequence is TGTGCCAGCAGCATGGACAGGGCCTATGGCTACACCTTC. It specifies CASSMDRAYGYTF. The chain joins TRBV5-4 to TRBJ1-2, with 8 nucleotides matching TRBD1. CDR1 and CDR2 from the germline V gene are SGHNT and YYREEE (reference sequence). Trimming removed 4 bases from V and 4 bases from J; junction bases left unmatched: 3. This CDR3 contains 13 residues.

The J gene is TRBJ2-1, the V gene TRBV5-1, with TRBD2 matching over 13 bases. V dropped 2 bases and J dropped 4; count of bases not matched to a gene: 3. The CDR3 is 16 amino acids. CDR1 is SGHRS, CDR2 YFSETQ, per germline. CDR3 in amino acids: CASSFRLAGGYNEQFF. The CDR3 DNA is TGCGCCAGCAGCTTCAGACTAGCGGGGGGATACAATGAGCAGTTCTTC.

The chain has TRBV5-4 and TRBJ2-1; D is unresolved. Per the germline V gene, CDR1 is SGHNT and CDR2 is YYREEE (reference sequence). This CDR3 has 11 amino acids. Trimming shortened V by 1 base and J by 10 bases, and 6 bases separated the two germline ends. CDR3 DNA sequence: TGTGCCAGCAGCTTGAGCGTAGAGCAGTTCTTC. Encoded protein: CASSLSVEQFF.

CDR3 nucleotide sequence: TGTGCCAGCACGGGTCTACGGGGACAGGGGACCGACGAGCAGTACTTC. Its translation is CASTGLRGQGTDEQYF. V and J are TRBV7-9 and TRBJ2-5; 10 positions agree with TRBD1. The assigned J gene may be wrong: the sequence end matches TRBJ2-7 better. From germline, CDR1 is SEHNR and CDR2 FQNEAQ (reference sequence). The CDR3 spans 16 residues.

This clone has more than one count but fewer than ten. This CDR3 is also generated by other DNA sequences in the sample. The CDR3 is CASSVVTGELFF. For the CDR3, the DNA is TGTGCCAGCAGCGTTGTGACCGGGGAGCTGTTTTTT. The chain uses TRBV9 and TRBJ2-2; no firm D call. Looked up from germline, CDR1 is SGDLS and CDR2 is YYNGEE. The CDR3 extends over 12 amino acids. The V end lost 2 bases, the J end lost 5 bases, and 4 bases lay between the germline ends.

This sequence joins TRBV13 and TRBJ2-1; D uncertain. The CDR3 is 14 amino acids. Germline CDR1 PRHDT, CDR2 FYEKMQ (reference sequence). V gave up 3 bases and J gave up 10 bases, with 16 bases separating them. CDR3 region: CASSFYVGPTEQFF. The CDR3 DNA reads TGTGCCAGCAGCTTTTATGTAGGGCCTACAGAGCAGTTCTTC.

Here the CDR3 reads CAWAIGTGLYEQYF. CDR3 coding DNA: TGTGCCTGGGCAATCGGGACAGGCCTCTACGAGCAGTACTTC. The chain couples TRBV30 to TRBJ2-7; 8 nucleotides line up with TRBD1. Germline lookup yields CDR1 GTSNPN and CDR2 SVGIG (reference sequence). The CDR3 spans 14 residues. V trimming: 5 bases; J trimming: 3 bases; junction bases outside the gene matches: 9.

The CDR3 region is CASSQDPGWLLRPQHF. The CDR3 DNA sequence: TGCGCCAGCAGCCAAGACCCAGGGTGGTTGCTACGGCCCCAGCATTTT. The rearrangement joins TRBV4-1 to TRBJ1-5, with a weak D call TRBD1 (5 bases). The germline V and J ends were trimmed by 0 bases and 9 bases, with 18 bases remaining between them. Germline V CDR1 and CDR2: MGHRA, YSYEKL. CDR3 size: 16 residues.

The chain employs TRBV30 and TRBJ1-3; D is unresolved. CDR3 length: 15 amino acids. The V and J ends lost 4 bases and 1 base respectively, with 14 bases between them. The germline V gene encodes CDR1 GTSNPN and CDR2 SVGIG (reference sequence). As DNA, the CDR3 is TGTGCCTGGATGGAAAACACGATATCTGGAAACACCATATATTTT. It codes for CAWMENTISGNTIYF.

This chain links TRBV25-1 with TRBJ1-1; D perhaps matches TRBD1 (6 bases). Germline lookup yields CDR1 MGHDK and CDR2 SYGVNS. V was cut by 1 base and J by 4 bases, with 19 bases left in between. The CDR3 has 17 amino acids. The CDR3 is CASSEFFIRGPRTEAFF. DNA for the CDR3: TGTGCCAGCAGTGAATTTTTTATCAGGGGCCCACGCACTGAAGCTTTCTTT.

The V and J genes are TRBV21-1 and TRBJ2-7; the table gives TRBD2 as D, unverified against the DNA. TRBV21-1 represents a pseudogene. This CDR3 is built from 12 residues. CDR3 in amino acids: CASSKAIEEQYF. CDR3 DNA: TGTGCCAGCAGCAAAGCTATCGAGGAGCAGTACTTC.

DNA for the CDR3: TGTGCCAGCAGCTGGACCGGGACGGAAATCAATTCACCCCTCCACTTT. Its protein product is CASSWTGTEINSPLHF. V is TRBV13 and J is TRBJ1-6, with D tentatively TRBD1 (5 bases). The V gene's germline CDR1 is PRHDT and CDR2 FYEKMQ (reference sequence). Trimming removed 4 bases at V and 7 bases at J, with 17 bases between. The CDR3 extends over 16 amino acids.

This clone was counted ten times or more. Distinct nucleotide sequences in the sample also encode this CDR3. This chain links TRBV4-2 with TRBJ2-7; TRBD2 agrees at 13 bases. The CDR3 spans 15 residues. The germline V gene encodes CDR1 LGHNA and CDR2 YNFKEQ. V shed 1 base, J shed 3 bases, and the junction held 0 bases outside the gene matches. CDR3: CASSQGLAGGYEQYF. The CDR3 DNA reads TGTGCCAGCAGCCAAGGACTAGCGGGGGGCTACGAGCAGTACTTC.

CDR3 nucleotide sequence: TGTGCCATCAGTGAGCCGGGGGAGGAATACGAGCAGTACTTC. Its protein product is CAISEPGEEYEQYF. V is TRBV10-3 and J is TRBJ2-7; weak D call: TRBD2 (6 bases). The CDR3 sequence is 14 residues long. From germline, CDR1 is ENHRY and CDR2 SYGVKD. Trimming took off 2 bases at V and 4 bases at J, with 12 bases between the two ends.

The CDR3 here is CSVDQGLYGYTF. CDR3 DNA: TGCAGCGTTGATCAGGGACTCTATGGCTACACCTTC. The chain has TRBV29-1 and TRBJ1-2; D is possibly TRBD1 (5 bases). CDR3 length equals 12 residues. Trimming took 3 bases from V and 4 from J, leaving 9 bases between them. The germline V gene has CDR1 SQVTM and CDR2 ANQGSEA.

The chain recombines TRBV5-6 with TRBJ1-2; tentatively, D is TRBD1 (6 bases). Germline V gene sequence: CDR1 SGHDT, CDR2 YYEEEE. V lost 4 bases to trimming and J lost 8 bases, with 12 bases between them. The CDR3 is 12 residues long. CDR3 sequence: CASSTFGGGYTF. Here the CDR3 DNA reads TGTGCCAGCAGCACCTTCGGGGGCGGCTACACCTTC.

The chain links TRBV5-1 to TRBJ2-4; the D gene is possibly TRBD2 (7 bases). CDR3 length equals 15 residues. V was shortened by 0 bases and J by 7 bases, with 14 bases between the two germline ends. Germline V gene lookup returns CDR1 SGHRS and CDR2 YFSETQ. In DNA form, the CDR3 reads TGCGCCAGCAGCTTGGCCGGAGGGGGGGCCAACATTCAGTACTTC. Encoded protein: CASSLAGGGANIQYF.

In DNA form, the CDR3 reads TGTGCCAGCAGCAGTGACAGGAGTAACTATGGCTACACCTTC. As protein: CASSSDRSNYGYTF. J is TRBJ1-2 and V is TRBV21-1; the table calls TRBD1, which could not be checked here. TRBV21-1 is a pseudogene locus. The CDR3 totals 14 residues.

The chain carries TRBV6-6 and TRBJ1-5; possibly TRBD1 for D (5 bases). The CDR3 runs 15 residues. The germline gives CDR1 MNHNY, CDR2 SVGAGI (reference sequence). With 4 bases removed from V and 6 bases from J, the gap between germline ends came to 16 bases. CDR3 sequence (DNA): TGTGCCAGCAGTTCCCGGGACTATCGGGTTCAGCCCCAGCATTTT. Amino acid sequence: CASSSRDYRVQPQHF.

The chain joins TRBV7-2 to TRBJ2-2, with D uncertain. CDR3 length: 11 residues. The V gene's germline CDR1 is SGHTA and CDR2 FQGNSA. The ends were cut back, 0 bases at V and 7 bases at J, with 0 bases in the middle. The CDR3 sequence: CASSLAGELFF. As DNA, the CDR3 is TGTGCCAGCAGCTTAGCCGGGGAGCTGTTTTTT.